This T cell receptor beta chain was captured in a study of identical twins. The study, taken as a whole, reports: Memory repertoires showed no such pattern, whereas abundant cord blood beta clonotypes carried fewer insertions. Conclusions relied on cross-sectional statistical analysis, not following the same donors.

This clonotype has a count of ten or more. Its antigen remains unidentified. TCRdb re-analysed the 5' RACE reads in MiXCR, keeping a single row per CDR3 protein. The profile shows roughly 770,000 distinct CDR3 sequences, about 18% of them singletons. The CDR3 has 14 amino acids. Germline V lookup: CDR1 MNHNS, CDR2 SASEGT. With 7 bases removed from V and 3 bases from J, the gap between germline ends came to 12 bases. The same sample was also studied in work on T cells expressing NK-cell markers. This second report adds: In several experiments, sorting was confined to alpha-beta TCR T cells through use of an anti-gamma-delta TCR antibody.

The sequence was obtained from a woman aged 18-35 years in good health. Sequences were obtained from PBMCs. The V call is TRBV6-1, the J call TRBJ2-2; D is unclear. The CDR3 DNA sequence: TGTGCCAGCAATCGGCAGGCGGACACCGGGGAGCTGTTTTTT. Protein product: CASNRQADTGELFF.